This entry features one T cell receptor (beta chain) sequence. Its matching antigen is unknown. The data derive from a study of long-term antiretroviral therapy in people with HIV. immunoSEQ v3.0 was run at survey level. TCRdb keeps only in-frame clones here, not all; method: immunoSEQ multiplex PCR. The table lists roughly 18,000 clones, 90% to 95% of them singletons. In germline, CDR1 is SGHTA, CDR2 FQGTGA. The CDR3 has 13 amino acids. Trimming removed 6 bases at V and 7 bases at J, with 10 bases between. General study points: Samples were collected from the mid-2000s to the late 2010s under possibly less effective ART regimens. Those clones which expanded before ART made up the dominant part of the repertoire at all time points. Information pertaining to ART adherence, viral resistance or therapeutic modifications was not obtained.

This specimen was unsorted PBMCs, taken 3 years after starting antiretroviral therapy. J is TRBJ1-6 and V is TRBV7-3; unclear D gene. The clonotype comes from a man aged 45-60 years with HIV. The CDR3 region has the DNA TGTGCCAGCAGTTCGGACGGGAATTCACCCCTCCACTTT. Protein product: CASSSDGNSPLHF.